This T cell receptor beta chain was sequenced during a study of technical replicates of blood from several donors. The protocol was immunoSEQ multiplex PCR, while the TCRdb copy is restricted to in-frame clones and leaves out a portion. The sample holds 95,000 to 100,000 clones, over 95% seen once. Germline V gene lookup returns CDR1 SNHLY and CDR2 FYNNEI. CDR3 length equals 15 residues. Trimming cost V 6 bases and J 3 bases, with 18 bases left between them. The chain joins TRBV2 to TRBJ2-7; D is perhaps TRBD1 (6 bases). This TCR was recovered from a human donor in good health. The sample taken for sequencing was T cells isolated from PBMCs. The CDR3 nucleotides are TGTGCCAGCAGCGATACCGGGACAATGGGCTACGAGCAGTACTTC. Its protein product is CASSDTGTMGYEQYF.